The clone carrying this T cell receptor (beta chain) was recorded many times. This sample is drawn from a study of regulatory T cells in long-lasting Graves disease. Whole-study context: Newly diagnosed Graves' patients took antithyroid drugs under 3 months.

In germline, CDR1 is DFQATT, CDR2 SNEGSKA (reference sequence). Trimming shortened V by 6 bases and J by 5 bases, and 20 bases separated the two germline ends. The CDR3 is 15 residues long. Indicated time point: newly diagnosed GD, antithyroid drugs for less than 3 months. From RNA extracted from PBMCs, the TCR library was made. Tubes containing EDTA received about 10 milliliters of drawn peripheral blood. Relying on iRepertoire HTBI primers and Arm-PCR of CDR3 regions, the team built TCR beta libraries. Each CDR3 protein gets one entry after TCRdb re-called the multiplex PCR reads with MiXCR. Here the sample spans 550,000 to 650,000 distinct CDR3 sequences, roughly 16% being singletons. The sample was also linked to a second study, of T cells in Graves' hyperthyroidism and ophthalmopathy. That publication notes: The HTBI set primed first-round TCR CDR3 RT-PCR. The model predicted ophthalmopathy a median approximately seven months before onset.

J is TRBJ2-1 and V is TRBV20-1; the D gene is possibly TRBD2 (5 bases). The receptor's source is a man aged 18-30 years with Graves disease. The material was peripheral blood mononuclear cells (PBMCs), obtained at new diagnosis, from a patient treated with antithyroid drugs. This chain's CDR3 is CSALPSSGEHNEQFF. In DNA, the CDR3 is TGCAGTGCCCTTCCCTCAAGCGGAGAACACAATGAGCAGTTCTTC.